This T cell receptor (beta chain) was sequenced in a study of blood T cell repertoires in COVID-19. Study details: The study drew acute and convalescent COVID-19 samples from the United States, Italy and Spain. PBMCs, B-cell-depleted T cells, or T cells were the source of the cDNA or gDNA that made up the material.

This CDR3 is built from 15 residues. V shed 5 bases, J shed 0 bases, and the junction held 4 bases outside the gene matches. Germline values: CDR1 MNHEY, CDR2 SMNVEV (reference sequence). Original processing notes: Amplified reference gene primers provided the basis for estimating nucleated cell counts. Method: immunoSEQ multiplex PCR; TCRdb's copy keeps in-frame clones and lacks some. V and J calls and clone size are given by that table; D and trimming were obtained from the DNA. The data show hundreds of thousands of clones, with around 90% seen just once and around 0.3% held by the top ten. The sequence was collected from a woman under 30 with acute or convalescent COVID-19. The chain combines TRBV27 with TRBJ1-5; 7 bases are shared with TRBD1. The sequencing sample was made of peripheral blood. DNA for the CDR3: TGTGCCAGCAGTACGACAGGGTATAGCAATCAGCCCCAGCATTTT. Protein sequence: CASSTTGYSNQPQHF.